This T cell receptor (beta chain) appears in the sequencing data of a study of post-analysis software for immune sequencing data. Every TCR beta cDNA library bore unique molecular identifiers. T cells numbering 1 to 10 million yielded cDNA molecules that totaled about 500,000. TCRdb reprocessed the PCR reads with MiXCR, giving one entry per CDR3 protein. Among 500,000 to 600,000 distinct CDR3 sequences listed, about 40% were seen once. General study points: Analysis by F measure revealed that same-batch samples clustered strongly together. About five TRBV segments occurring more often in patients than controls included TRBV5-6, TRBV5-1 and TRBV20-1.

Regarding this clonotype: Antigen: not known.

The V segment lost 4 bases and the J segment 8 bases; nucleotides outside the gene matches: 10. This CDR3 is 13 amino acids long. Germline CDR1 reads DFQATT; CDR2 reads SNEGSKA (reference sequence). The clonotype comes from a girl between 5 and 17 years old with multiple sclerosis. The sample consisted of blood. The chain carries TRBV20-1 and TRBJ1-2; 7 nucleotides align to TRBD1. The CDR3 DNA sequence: TGCAGTGCTACGGACAGGCCACCTTACGGCTACACCTTC. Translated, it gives CSATDRPPYGYTF.